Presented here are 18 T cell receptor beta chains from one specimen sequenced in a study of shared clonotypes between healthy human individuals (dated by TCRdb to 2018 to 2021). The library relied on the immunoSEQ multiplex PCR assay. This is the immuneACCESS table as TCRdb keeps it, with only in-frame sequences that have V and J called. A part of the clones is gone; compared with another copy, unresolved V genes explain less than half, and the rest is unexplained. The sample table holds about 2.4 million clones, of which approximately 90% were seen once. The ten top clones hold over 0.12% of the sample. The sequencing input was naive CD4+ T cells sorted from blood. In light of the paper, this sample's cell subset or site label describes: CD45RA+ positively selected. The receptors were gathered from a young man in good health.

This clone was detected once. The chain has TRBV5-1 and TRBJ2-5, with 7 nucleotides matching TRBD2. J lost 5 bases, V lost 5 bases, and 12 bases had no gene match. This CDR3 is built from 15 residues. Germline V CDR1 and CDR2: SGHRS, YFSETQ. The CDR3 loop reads CASRTDPTTSETQYF. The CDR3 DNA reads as TGCGCCAGCAGAACGGATCCTACGACTAGCGAGACCCAGTACTTC.

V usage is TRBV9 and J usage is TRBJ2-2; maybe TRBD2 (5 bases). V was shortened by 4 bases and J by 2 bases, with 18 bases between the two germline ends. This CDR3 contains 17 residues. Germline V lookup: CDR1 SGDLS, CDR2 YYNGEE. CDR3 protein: CASSNRAAVRNTGELFF. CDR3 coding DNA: TGTGCCAGCAGCAACCGAGCGGCTGTCCGAAACACCGGGGAGCTGTTTTTT.

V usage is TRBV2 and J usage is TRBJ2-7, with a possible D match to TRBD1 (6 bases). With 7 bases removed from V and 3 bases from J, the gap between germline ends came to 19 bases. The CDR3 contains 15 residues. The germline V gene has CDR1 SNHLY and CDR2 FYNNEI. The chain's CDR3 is CASNAQGGPVYEQYF. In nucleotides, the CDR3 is TGTGCCAGCAACGCCCAAGGGGGTCCGGTCTACGAGCAGTACTTC.

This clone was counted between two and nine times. The CDR3 is CATGTTYEQYF. CDR3 in DNA: TGTGCCACCGGGACTACCTACGAGCAGTACTTC. The chain employs TRBV10-3 and TRBJ2-7; 7 nucleotides line up with TRBD2. V lost 10 bases, J lost 2 bases, and 2 bases stayed unmatched. CDR3 length equals 11 residues. Germline loops: CDR1 ENHRY, CDR2 SYGVKD.

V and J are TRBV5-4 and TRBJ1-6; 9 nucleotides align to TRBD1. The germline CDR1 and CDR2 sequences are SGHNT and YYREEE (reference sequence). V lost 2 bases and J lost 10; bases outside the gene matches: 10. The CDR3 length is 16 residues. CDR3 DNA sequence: TGTGCCAGCAGCTTAGACCCGACAGGGGGAGGATCACCCCTCCACTTT. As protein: CASSLDPTGGGSPLHF.

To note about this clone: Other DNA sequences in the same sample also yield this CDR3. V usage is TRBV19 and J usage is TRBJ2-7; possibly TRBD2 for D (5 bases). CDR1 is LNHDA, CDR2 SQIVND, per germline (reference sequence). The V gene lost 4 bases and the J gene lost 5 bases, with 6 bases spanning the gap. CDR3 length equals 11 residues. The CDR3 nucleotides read TGTGCCAGTAGTAAGAGGGACGAGCAGTACTTC. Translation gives CASSKRDEQYF.

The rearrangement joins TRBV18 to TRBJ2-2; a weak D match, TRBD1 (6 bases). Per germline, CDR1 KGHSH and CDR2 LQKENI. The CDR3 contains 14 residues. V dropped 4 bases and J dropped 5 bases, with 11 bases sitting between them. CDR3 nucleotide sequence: TGTGCCAGCTCACGGGGAACAGGGACCGGGGAGCTGTTTTTT. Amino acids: CASSRGTGTGELFF.

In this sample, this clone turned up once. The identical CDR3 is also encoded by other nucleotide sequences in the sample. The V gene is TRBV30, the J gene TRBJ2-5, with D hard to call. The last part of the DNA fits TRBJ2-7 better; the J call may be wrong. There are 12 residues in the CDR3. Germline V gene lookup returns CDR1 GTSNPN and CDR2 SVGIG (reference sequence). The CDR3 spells CAWSIGSYEQYF. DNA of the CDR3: TGTGCCTGGAGTATTGGGTCCTACGAGCAGTACTTC.

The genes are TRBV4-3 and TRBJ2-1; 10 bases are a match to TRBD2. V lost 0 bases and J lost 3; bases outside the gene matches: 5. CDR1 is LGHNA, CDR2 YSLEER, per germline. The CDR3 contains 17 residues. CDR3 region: CASSQDLAGVNYNEQFF. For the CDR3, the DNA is TGCGCCAGCAGCCAAGACCTAGCGGGAGTAAACTACAATGAGCAGTTCTTC.

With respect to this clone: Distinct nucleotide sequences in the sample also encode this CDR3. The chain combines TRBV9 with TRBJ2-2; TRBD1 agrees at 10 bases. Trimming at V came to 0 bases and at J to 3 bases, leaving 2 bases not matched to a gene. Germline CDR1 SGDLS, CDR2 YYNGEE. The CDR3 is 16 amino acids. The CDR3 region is CASSVGQGADTGELFF. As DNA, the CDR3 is TGTGCCAGCAGCGTAGGACAGGGGGCGGACACCGGGGAGCTGTTTTTT. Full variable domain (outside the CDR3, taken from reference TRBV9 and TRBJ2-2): DSGVTQTPKHLITATGQRVTLRCSPRSGDLSVYWYQQSLDQGLQFLIQYYNGEERAKGNILERFSAQQFPDLHSELNLSSLELGDSALYFCASSVGQGADTGELFFGEGSRLTVL.

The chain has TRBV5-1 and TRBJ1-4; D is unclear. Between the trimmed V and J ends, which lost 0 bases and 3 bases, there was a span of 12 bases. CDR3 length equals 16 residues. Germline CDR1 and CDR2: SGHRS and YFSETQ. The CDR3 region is CASSLGQAVANEKLFF. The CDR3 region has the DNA TGCGCCAGCAGCTTGGGGCAGGCAGTGGCTAATGAAAAACTGTTTTTT.

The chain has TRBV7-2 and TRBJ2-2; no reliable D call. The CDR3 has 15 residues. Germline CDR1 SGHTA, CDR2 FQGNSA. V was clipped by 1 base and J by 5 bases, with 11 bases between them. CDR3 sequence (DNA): TGTGCCAGCAGCTTAGGACGGCCCGAGACCGGGGAGCTGTTTTTT. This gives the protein CASSLGRPETGELFF.

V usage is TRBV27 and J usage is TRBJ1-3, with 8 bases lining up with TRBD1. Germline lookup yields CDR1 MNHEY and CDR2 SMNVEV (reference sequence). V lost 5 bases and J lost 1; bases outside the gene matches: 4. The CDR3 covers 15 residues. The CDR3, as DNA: TGTGCCAGCAGTGTCCACAGGGGGTCTGGAAACACCATATATTTT. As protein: CASSVHRGSGNTIYF.

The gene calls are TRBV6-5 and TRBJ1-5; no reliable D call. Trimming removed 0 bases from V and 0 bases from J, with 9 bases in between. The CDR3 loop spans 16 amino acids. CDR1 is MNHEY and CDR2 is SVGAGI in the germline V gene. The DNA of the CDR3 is TGTGCCAGCAGTTACTCGGCGACTTATAGCAATCAGCCCCAGCATTTT. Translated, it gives CASSYSATYSNQPQHF.

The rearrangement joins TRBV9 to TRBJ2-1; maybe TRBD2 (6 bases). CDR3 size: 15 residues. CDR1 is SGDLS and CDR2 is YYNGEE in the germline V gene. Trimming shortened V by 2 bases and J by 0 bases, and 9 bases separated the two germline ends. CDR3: CASSVYGSSYNEQFF. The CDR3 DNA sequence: TGTGCCAGCAGCGTCTACGGGAGCTCCTACAATGAGCAGTTCTTC.

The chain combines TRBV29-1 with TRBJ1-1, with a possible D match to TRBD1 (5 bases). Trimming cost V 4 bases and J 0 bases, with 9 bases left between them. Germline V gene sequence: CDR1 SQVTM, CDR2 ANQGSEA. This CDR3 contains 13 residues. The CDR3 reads CSVVGGVNTEAFF. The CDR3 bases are TGCAGCGTTGTCGGGGGGGTGAACACTGAAGCTTTCTTT.

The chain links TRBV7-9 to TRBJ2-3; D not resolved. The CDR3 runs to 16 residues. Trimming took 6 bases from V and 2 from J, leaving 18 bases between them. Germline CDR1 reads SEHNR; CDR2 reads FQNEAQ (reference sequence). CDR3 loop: CASSISTPRNTDTQYF. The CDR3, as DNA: TGTGCCAGCAGTATCTCGACGCCCCGCAACACAGATACGCAGTATTTT.

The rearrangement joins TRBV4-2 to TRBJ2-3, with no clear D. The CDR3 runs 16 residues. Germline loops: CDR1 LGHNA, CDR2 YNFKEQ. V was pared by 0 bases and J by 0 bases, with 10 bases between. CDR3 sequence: CASSQDVASSTDTQYF. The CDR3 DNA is TGTGCCAGCAGCCAAGATGTCGCGAGTAGCACAGATACGCAGTATTTT.